These T cell receptor beta chains were read from a single sample in a study of T cell changes during pregnancy in multiple sclerosis. Some clones are missing from TCRdb's copy, which holds only in-frame ones; the method was immunoSEQ multiplex PCR. This table has under 35,000 clones, about 91% appearing once. The sample in question was CD8+ T cells from peripheral blood mononuclear cells, obtained before pregnancy. Receptor source: a female donor with multiple sclerosis, enrolled in a pregnancy study. Both conserved end residues are part of each CDR3. D genes are given only for firm matches. Size is omitted from some rows. Given values are once, few, many or a class for expanded clones.

D	J	size	V	CDR3	DNA
.	TRBJ1-4	.	TRBV2	CASMEGVEEKLFF	TGTGCCAGCATGGAGGGCGTCGAGGAAAAACTGTTTTTT
TRBD2	TRBJ2-1	.	TRBV7-3	CASSPGASGRHEQFF	TGTGCCAGCAGCCCCGGCGCTAGCGGGAGGCATGAGCAGTTCTTC
TRBD1	TRBJ2-7	once	TRBV6-5	CASSYTGTGGSYEQYF	TGTGCCAGCAGTTACACCGGGACAGGGGGGTCCTACGAGCAGTACTTC
.	TRBJ2-3	once	TRBV19	CASSILAEGTDTQYF	TGTGCCAGTAGTATATTAGCTGAGGGCACAGATACGCAGTATTTT
.	TRBJ2-7	.	TRBV19	CASSGHVAYEQYF	TGTGCCAGTTCGGGACATGTAGCCTACGAGCAGTACTTC
.	TRBJ2-7	.	TRBV29-1	CSVEAGSSYEQYF	TGCAGCGTTGAAGCCGGGAGCTCCTACGAGCAGTACTTC
TRBD1	TRBJ1-5	.	TRBV2	CAGSEEMRQGSDQPQHF	TGTGCCGGCAGTGAAGAAATGAGACAGGGAAGCGATCAGCCCCAGCATTTT
.	TRBJ1-2	.	TRBV19	CASSIGPDYGYTF	TGTGCCAGTAGTATCGGTCCGGACTATGGCTACACCTTC
.	TRBJ2-7	.	TRBV5-6	CASSLTKGALGLSSYEQYF	TGTGCCAGCAGCTTAACCAAGGGGGCGCTGGGACTCTCGTCCTACGAGCAGTACTTC
TRBD1	TRBJ2-7	.	TRBV9	CASSVSGTGGYEQYF	TGTGCCAGCAGCGTTAGTGGGACAGGGGGCTACGAGCAGTACTTC
.	TRBJ2-3	.	TRBV7-8	CASSSGHTSTDTQYF	TGTGCCAGCAGCTCAGGGCATACTAGCACAGATACGCAGTATTTT